The 27 T cell receptor beta chains listed next were all sequenced from one sample in a study of post-analysis software for immune sequencing data. Overall study findings and caveats: With TRBV5-6, TRBV5-1 and TRBV20-1 included, several TRBV segments were more frequent in patients than in controls.

These receptors' targets are unknown. Unique molecular identifiers were present in the TCR beta cDNA libraries. TCRdb ran MiXCR on the PCR reads and lists one entry per CDR3 protein. The table lists approximately 690,000 distinct CDR3 sequences, 59% of them singletons. The sequenced material came from blood. Receptor source: a girl aged 2 to 9 with multiple sclerosis.

This clonotype turned up a few times. The chain links TRBV6-1 to TRBJ1-1, with D hard to call. With 9 bases removed from V and 1 base from J, the gap between germline ends came to 9 bases. This CDR3 has 12 amino acids. Germline CDR1 is MNHNS and CDR2 is SASEGT. The CDR3 reads CASHRGNTEAFF. The CDR3 DNA reads TGTGCCAGTCATCGGGGGAACACTGAAGCTTTCTTT.

This chain connects TRBV6-1 to TRBJ2-7, with 8 bases matching TRBD1. This CDR3 has 14 residues. The germline V gene has CDR1 MNHNS and CDR2 SASEGT. The V segment lost 7 bases and the J segment 5 bases; nucleotides outside the gene matches: 10. DNA for the CDR3: TGTGCCAGCACCCAAGCTTTGACAGGGGACGAGCAGTACTTC. Its translation is CASTQALTGDEQYF.

This clonotype was counted once. The chain employs TRBV12-3 or TRBV12-4 and TRBJ1-3; D is ambiguous. This CDR3 has 14 residues. V was trimmed by 4 bases and J by 3 bases, leaving 10 bases between them. The DNA of the CDR3 is TGTGCCAGCAGTTCGGGATCATTTGGAAACACCATATATTTT. Translating gives CASSSGSFGNTIYF.

The J gene is TRBJ2-1, the V gene TRBV29-1, with 8 bases lining up with TRBD2. This CDR3 is built from 13 residues. V lost 7 bases and J lost 9; bases outside the gene matches: 11. Germline CDR1 SQVTM, CDR2 ANQGSEA. CDR3 region: CSGGIAGSPEQFF. The CDR3 DNA is TGCAGCGGCGGGATAGCGGGAAGTCCTGAGCAGTTCTTC.

The chain is built from TRBV3-1 and TRBJ2-7, with 7 bases fitting TRBD1. With V trimmed by 1 base and J by 2 bases, 2 bases remained unmatched. Germline assignment: CDR1 LGHDT and CDR2 YNNKEL (reference sequence). CDR3 length: 14 amino acids. CDR3 residues: CASSQVTGAYEQYF. The CDR3 bases are TGTGCCAGCAGCCAAGTCACAGGGGCCTACGAGCAGTACTTC.

The rearrangement uses TRBV21-1 and TRBJ2-3; the DNA was not used to check the table's D call, TRBD2. TRBV21-1 is an annotated pseudogene. The CDR3 spans 18 residues. For the CDR3, the DNA is TGTGCCAGCAGCAAAAAGGTTCTCCTAGCGGGCACCACAGATACGCAGTATTTT. Its protein is CASSKKVLLAGTTDTQYF.

This chain connects TRBV7-2 to TRBJ2-4; D is undetermined. Germline V CDR1 and CDR2: SGHTA, FQGNSA. V shed 1 base and J shed 10 bases, with 5 bases lying between them. The CDR3 consists of 11 residues. The CDR3 loop is CASSLGLIQYF. The CDR3 region has the DNA TGTGCCAGCAGCTTAGGACTGATTCAGTACTTC.

This chain uses TRBV4-1 with TRBJ2-7, with TRBD1 matching 8 bases. The CDR3 has 15 residues. V gave up 3 bases and J gave up 3 bases; unmatched junction bases: 7. CDR1 is MGHRA, CDR2 YSYEKL, per germline. CDR3 sequence reads: CASSQAPTGDYEQYF. The CDR3 DNA follows: TGCGCCAGCAGCCAGGCACCGACAGGGGACTACGAGCAGTACTTC.

The rearrangement links TRBV29-1 to TRBJ1-1; perhaps TRBD1 as D (5 bases). V shed 3 bases and J shed 7 bases, with 12 bases lying between them. The germline CDR1 and CDR2 sequences are SQVTM and ANQGSEA. The CDR3 extends over 12 amino acids. CDR3 sequence: CSVEGVTGEAFF. The CDR3 DNA reads TGCAGCGTTGAGGGGGTTACGGGTGAAGCTTTCTTT. Together with reference TRBV29-1 and TRBJ1-1, the CDR3 gives the full variable domain: SAVISQKPSRDICQRGTSLTIQCQVDSQVTMMFWYRQQPGQSLTLIATANQGSEATYESGFVIDKFPISRPNLTFSTLTVSNMSPEDSSIYLCSVEGVTGEAFFGQGTRLTVV.

The rearrangement joins TRBV30 to TRBJ1-2; D is unresolved. Trimming removed 0 bases at V and 3 bases at J, with 11 bases between. The CDR3 consists of 14 residues. CDR1 and CDR2 from the germline V gene are GTSNPN and SVGIG (reference sequence). The CDR3 DNA follows: TGTGCCTGGAGTGTACGGCAGAAAGACTATGGCTACACCTTC. Translating gives CAWSVRQKDYGYTF. Complete variable domain (other parts from reference TRBV30 and TRBJ1-2): SQTIHQWPATLVQPVGSPLSLECTVEGTSNPNLYWYRQAAGRGLQLLFYSVGIGQISSEVPQNLSASRPQDRQFILSSKKLLLSDSGFYLCAWSVRQKDYGYTFGSGTRLTVV.

DNA for the CDR3: TGTGCCAGCAGGGACGGTGGGGGTATCGACGAGCAGTACTTC. Amino acid sequence: CASRDGGGIDEQYF. The gene calls are TRBV6-2 or TRBV6-3 and TRBJ2-7; D might be TRBD1 or TRBD2, each matching 5 bases. V was shortened by 6 bases and J by 5 bases, with 17 bases between the two germline ends. The CDR3 extends over 14 amino acids. Germline V lookup: CDR1 MNHEY, CDR2 SVGEGT.

V gene TRBV4-2 combines with J gene TRBJ1-5, with 7 bases that match TRBD1. Germline V gene sequence: CDR1 LGHNA, CDR2 YNFKEQ. V shed 2 bases and J 2 bases; nucleotides not matched to a gene: 12. The CDR3 runs 18 residues. CDR3 DNA sequence: TGTGCCAGCAGCCAAACCATAAAAGGACAGGAGGGCAATCAGCCCCAGCATTTT. Residues: CASSQTIKGQEGNQPQHF.

This clonotype was picked up one time. The junction shows a germline mismatch at one end, possibly a read error. J is TRBJ2-7 and V is TRBV9; TRBD2 matches at 12 bases. This CDR3 has 17 residues. Germline CDR1 is SGDLS and CDR2 is YYNGEE. The CDR3 is CAGSVDPPSGRVREQYF. The CDR3 DNA is TGTGCCGGCAGCGTAGATCCCCCTAGCGGGAGGGTCCGCGAGCAGTACTTC.

This clonotype showed up just a few times. This rearrangement joins TRBV7-6 to TRBJ2-3; no reliable D call. Per the germline V gene, CDR1 is SGHVS and CDR2 is FNYEAQ. The CDR3 runs 15 residues. V lost 3 bases, J lost 0 bases, and 10 bases lay in between. The CDR3 loop reads CASSFGDFSTDTQYF. CDR3 nucleotide sequence: TGTGCCAGCAGCTTTGGGGATTTTAGCACAGATACGCAGTATTTT. Looking up the rest from reference TRBV7-6 and TRBJ2-3 gives the full variable domain: GAGVSQSPRYKVTKRGQDVALRCDPISGHVSLYWYRQALGQGPEFLTYFNYEAQQDKSGLPNDRFSAERPEGSISTLTIQRTEQRDSAMYRCASSFGDFSTDTQYFGPGTRLTVL.

The chain couples TRBV6-2 or TRBV6-3 to TRBJ2-5; the D gene could be TRBD1 or TRBD2 (6 bases each). Germline CDR1 and CDR2: MNHEY and SVGEGT. The CDR3 runs 12 residues. Trimming stripped 6 bases from V and 8 bases from J, with 13 bases between. The CDR3 spells CASSPAGHTQYF. The CDR3, as DNA: TGTGCCAGCAGCCCTGCGGGACATACCCAGTACTTC.

The chain joins TRBV25-1 to TRBJ2-1; the D is unclear. V lost 3 bases and J 0 bases, leaving 12 bases between the germline ends. This CDR3 has 16 amino acids. Germline loops: CDR1 MGHDK, CDR2 SYGVNS. CDR3 protein: CASSDPTRSSYNEQFF. The CDR3 bases are TGTGCCAGCAGTGATCCGACACGGAGCTCCTACAATGAGCAGTTCTTC.

This chain uses TRBV11-2 with TRBJ2-3; 7 bases match TRBD1. The CDR3 is made up of 19 amino acids. Losses at the gene ends were 0 bases for V and 8 bases for J; bases not matched to a gene: 20. CDR1 SGHAT and CDR2 FQNNGV come from the germline V gene. This CDR3 reads CASSLDGVGDRAFDSTQYF. In DNA form, the CDR3 reads TGTGCCAGCAGCTTAGATGGTGTAGGAGACAGGGCCTTCGATAGTACGCAGTATTTT.

This chain connects TRBV7-9 to TRBJ2-7; the D is unclear. The germline CDR1 and CDR2 sequences are SEHNR and FQNEAQ (reference sequence). There are 14 residues in the CDR3. V lost 5 bases to trimming and J lost 3 bases, with 14 bases between them. This CDR3 reads CASSPETPGYEQYF. The CDR3 coding sequence is TGTGCCAGCAGCCCAGAGACACCGGGCTACGAGCAGTACTTC.

The V call is TRBV12-3 or TRBV12-4, the J call TRBJ2-2; 8 bases are a match to TRBD2. The trim removed 7 bases at V and 5 bases at J, leaving 15 bases unmatched. The CDR3 is 17 amino acids. The CDR3 nucleotides read TGTGCCAGCACCCGGGGACTAGTTGTATCCCGGACCGGGGAGCTGTTTTTT. Translation gives CASTRGLVVSRTGELFF.

The chain employs TRBV29-1 and TRBJ2-1, with TRBD2 matching 11 bases. The CDR3 is made up of 14 amino acids. V shed 4 bases, J shed 7 bases, and the junction held 6 bases outside the gene matches. Germline V CDR1 and CDR2: SQVTM, ANQGSEA. The CDR3 nucleotides are TGCAGCGTTGGGGGGACTAGCGGAGGGAATGAGCAGTTCTTC. It codes for CSVGGTSGGNEQFF.

This rearrangement joins TRBV5-1 to TRBJ2-7, with D perhaps given as TRBD1 or TRBD2 (5 bases each). This CDR3 is 17 amino acids long. The V and J ends lost 0 bases and 3 bases respectively, with 19 bases between them. The germline CDR1 and CDR2 sequences are SGHRS and YFSETQ. DNA for the CDR3: TGCGCCAGCAGCTTGGACTACCTGGGGACCTTGGGCTACGAGCAGTACTTC. It yields the protein CASSLDYLGTLGYEQYF.

The chain couples TRBV6-2 or TRBV6-3 to TRBJ2-7, with D unclear. The germline gives CDR1 MNHEY, CDR2 SVGEGT. This CDR3 has 14 amino acids. V dropped 2 bases and J dropped 2 bases, with 10 bases sitting between them. The CDR3 bases are TGTGCCAGCAGTTACGGGCTGGAACCCTACGAGCAGTACTTC. This sequence encodes CASSYGLEPYEQYF.

This chain links TRBV2 with TRBJ2-5, with D maybe TRBD2 (5 bases). Trimming took off 7 bases at V and 1 base at J, with 13 bases between the two ends. This CDR3 contains 14 residues. Germline CDR1 is SNHLY and CDR2 is FYNNEI. For the CDR3, the DNA is TGTGCCAGCAACCGGGGTTCCAGCCAAGAGACCCAGTACTTC. This gives the protein CASNRGSSQETQYF.

Notes on this clonotype: No conserved phenylalanine or tryptophan ends this CDR3, so it is likely a read error. V and J are TRBV7-6 and TRBJ2-1, with 7 bases lining up with TRBD1. CDR1 is SGHVS, CDR2 FNYEAQ, per germline. The V and J ends lost 5 bases and 2 bases, in that order; junction bases with no gene match: 3. The CDR3 has 14 residues. CDR3 protein: CASSIQGTYNEQFL. CDR3 nucleotide sequence: TGTGCCAGCAGCATACAGGGGACCTACAATGAGCAGTTCTTG.

The V gene is TRBV25-1, the J gene TRBJ2-5, with D perhaps given as TRBD1 or TRBD2 (5 bases each). Germline V lookup: CDR1 MGHDK, CDR2 SYGVNS. Trimming took off 4 bases at V and 2 bases at J, with 8 bases between the two ends. This CDR3 has 13 residues. CDR3 loop: CASSGDGQETQYF. CDR3 bases: TGTGCCAGCAGTGGGGACGGACAAGAGACCCAGTACTTC. Looking up the rest from reference TRBV25-1 and TRBJ2-5 gives the full variable domain: EADIYQTPRYLVIGTGKKITLECSQTMGHDKMYWYQQDPGMELHLIHYSYGVNSTEKGDLSSESTVSRIRTEHFPLTLESARPSHTSQYLCASSGDGQETQYFGPGTRLLVL.

V and J are TRBV24-1 and TRBJ2-3; D is uncertain. CDR3 length equals 12 residues. The V gene lost 5 bases and the J gene lost 6 bases, with 8 bases spanning the gap. Germline assignment: CDR1 KGHDR and CDR2 SFDVKD. CDR3: CATSVDEDTQYF. CDR3 nucleotides: TGTGCCACCAGTGTAGATGAGGATACGCAGTATTTT.

The V and J genes are TRBV7-3 and TRBJ1-1, with TRBD1 matching over 8 bases. The trim removed 3 bases at V and 11 bases at J, leaving 8 bases unmatched. In germline, CDR1 is SGHTA, CDR2 FQGTGA. The CDR3 sequence is 13 residues long. This CDR3 reads CASSLAGGTPAFF. In DNA form, the CDR3 reads TGTGCCAGCAGCTTGGCAGGGGGCACCCCCGCTTTCTTT.